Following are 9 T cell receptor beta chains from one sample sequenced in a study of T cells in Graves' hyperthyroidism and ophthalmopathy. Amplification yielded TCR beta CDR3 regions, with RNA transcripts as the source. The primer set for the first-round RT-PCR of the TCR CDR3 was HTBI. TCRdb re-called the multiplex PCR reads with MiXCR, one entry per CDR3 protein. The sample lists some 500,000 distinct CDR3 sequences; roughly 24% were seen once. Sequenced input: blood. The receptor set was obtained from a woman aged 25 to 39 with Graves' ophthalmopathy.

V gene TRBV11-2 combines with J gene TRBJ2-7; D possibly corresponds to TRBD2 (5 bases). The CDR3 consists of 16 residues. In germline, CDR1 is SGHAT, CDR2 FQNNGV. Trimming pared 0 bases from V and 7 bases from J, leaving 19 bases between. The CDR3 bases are TGTGCCAGCAGCTTAGAAGGAAGGTCGGGCGGGCATGAGCAGTACTTC. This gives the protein CASSLEGRSGGHEQYF.

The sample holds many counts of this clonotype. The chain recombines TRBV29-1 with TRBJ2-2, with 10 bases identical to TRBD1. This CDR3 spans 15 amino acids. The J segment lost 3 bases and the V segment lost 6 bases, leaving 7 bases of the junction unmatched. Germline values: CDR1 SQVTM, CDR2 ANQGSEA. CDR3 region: CSVYDRGRDTGELFF. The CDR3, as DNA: TGCAGCGTGTACGACAGGGGGCGAGACACCGGGGAGCTGTTTTTT.

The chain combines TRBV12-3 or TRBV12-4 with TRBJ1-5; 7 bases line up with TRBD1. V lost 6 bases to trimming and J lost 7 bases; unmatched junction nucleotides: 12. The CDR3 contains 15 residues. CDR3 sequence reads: CASRPGGASWQPQHF. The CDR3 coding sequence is TGTGCCAGCAGGCCAGGGGGGGCGAGTTGGCAGCCCCAGCATTTT.

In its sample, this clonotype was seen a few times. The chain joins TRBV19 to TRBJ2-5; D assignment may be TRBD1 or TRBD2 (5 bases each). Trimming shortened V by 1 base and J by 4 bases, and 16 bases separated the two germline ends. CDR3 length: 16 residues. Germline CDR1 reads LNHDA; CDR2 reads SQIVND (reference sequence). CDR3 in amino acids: CASSIGSGAATETQYF. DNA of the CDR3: TGTGCCAGTAGTATAGGTTCCGGGGCAGCCACAGAGACCCAGTACTTC.

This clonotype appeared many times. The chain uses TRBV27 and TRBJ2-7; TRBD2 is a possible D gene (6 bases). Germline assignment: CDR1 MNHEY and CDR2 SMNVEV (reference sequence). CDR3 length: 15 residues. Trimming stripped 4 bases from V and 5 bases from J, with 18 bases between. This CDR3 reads CASSSPGESIHEQYF. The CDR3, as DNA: TGTGCCAGCAGTTCTCCGGGGGAATCCATCCACGAGCAGTACTTC.

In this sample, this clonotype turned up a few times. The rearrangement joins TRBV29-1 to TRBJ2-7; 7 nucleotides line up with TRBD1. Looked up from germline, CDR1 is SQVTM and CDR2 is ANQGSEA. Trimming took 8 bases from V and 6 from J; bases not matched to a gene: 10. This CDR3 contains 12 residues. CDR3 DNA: TGCAGCACATCGCACAGGGGATCCGAGCAGTACTTC. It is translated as CSTSHRGSEQYF.

The CDR3 region has the DNA TGTGCCAGCAGCATGGGACAGATACGCTCTGGAAACACCATATATTTT. It specifies CASSMGQIRSGNTIYF. The gene calls are TRBV12-3 or TRBV12-4 and TRBJ1-3, with 7 bases lining up with TRBD1. The V gene end was trimmed by 6 bases and the J gene end by 0 bases; junction bases not matched to a gene: 8. This CDR3 is built from 16 residues.

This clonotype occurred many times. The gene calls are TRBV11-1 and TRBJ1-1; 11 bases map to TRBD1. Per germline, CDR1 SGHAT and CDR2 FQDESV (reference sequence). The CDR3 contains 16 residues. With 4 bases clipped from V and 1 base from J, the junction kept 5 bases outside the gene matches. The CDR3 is CASSWDRGYGNTEAFF. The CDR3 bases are TGTGCCAGCAGCTGGGACAGGGGGTATGGGAACACTGAAGCTTTCTTT.

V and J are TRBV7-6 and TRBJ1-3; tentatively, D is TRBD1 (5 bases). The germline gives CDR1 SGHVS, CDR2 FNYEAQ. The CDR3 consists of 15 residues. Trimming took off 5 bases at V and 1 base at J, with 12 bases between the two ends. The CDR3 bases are TGTGCCAGCAGCCCTATGACAGCATCTGGAAACACCATATATTTT. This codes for CASSPMTASGNTIYF.